The 15 T cell receptor beta chains listed next were all sequenced from one sample in a study of human T cells and chemical hapten exposure. TCRdb re-called the RACE reads with MiXCR, one entry per CDR3 protein. The sample lists roughly 150,000 distinct CDR3 sequences, 25% to 35% occurring once. Noted time point: patch test 3, about 24 weeks after DPC sensitization. Treatment: therapeutic diphenylcyclopropenone sensitization with weekly scalp DPC. Here the sequenced sample was whole blood, taken in connection with sensitization to the hapten diphenylcyclopropenone (DPC). The receptor set was obtained from a woman aged 18-30 years with alopecia areata. Some clones in this sample may be carry-over from other donors' samples.

The genes are TRBV15 and TRBJ2-1; 8 positions match TRBD1. Losses at the gene ends were 0 bases for V and 6 bases for J; bases not matched to a gene: 10. The germline V gene encodes CDR1 LNHNV and CDR2 YYDKDF (reference sequence). This CDR3 contains 17 residues. CDR3 nucleotide sequence: TGTGCCACCAGCAGAGATCACTCGGGACAGGTGTTCAATGAGCAGTTCTTC. This codes for CATSRDHSGQVFNEQFF.

This clonotype was detected a few times. The chain carries TRBV11-2 and TRBJ1-6, with TRBD1 as a possible D gene (5 bases). This CDR3 comprises 15 residues. Germline V gene sequence: CDR1 SGHAT, CDR2 FQNNGV. V was trimmed by 4 bases and J by 7 bases, leaving 14 bases between them. This CDR3 is CASSWAGVLNSPLHF. The CDR3 DNA reads TGTGCCAGCAGCTGGGCGGGGGTACTCAATTCACCCCTCCACTTT.

CDR3 region: CATSRDPSTEAFF. The CDR3 nucleotides are TGTGCCACCAGCAGAGATCCCTCAACTGAAGCTTTCTTT. The V and J genes are TRBV15 and TRBJ1-1, with no clear D. The CDR3 runs 13 residues. Germline V lookup: CDR1 LNHNV, CDR2 YYDKDF (reference sequence). V was trimmed by 0 bases and J by 5 bases, leaving 7 bases between them. The full variable domain, rest sourced from reference TRBV15 and TRBJ1-1, is DAMVIQNPRYQVTQFGKPVTLSCSQTLNHNVMYWYQQKSSQAPKLLFHYYDKDFNNEADTPDNFQSRRPNTSFCFLDIRSPGLGDTAMYLCATSRDPSTEAFFGQGTRLTVV.

The chain's CDR3 is CASRDRDTKIEAFF. Here the CDR3 DNA reads TGTGCCAGCAGGGACCGGGACACAAAGATAGAAGCTTTCTTT. The genes are TRBV28 and TRBJ1-1, with a weak D call TRBD1 (6 bases). Germline values: CDR1 MDHEN, CDR2 SYDVKM. Trimming left V 6 bases short and J 8 bases short, with 19 bases between. The CDR3 is 14 amino acids.

This clonotype was seen repeatedly, ten times or more. J is TRBJ2-7 and V is TRBV6-2 or TRBV6-3; weak D call: TRBD1 (6 bases). The germline V gene has CDR1 MNHEY and CDR2 SVGEGT. V dropped 2 bases and J dropped 5 bases, with 7 bases sitting between them. CDR3 length equals 12 residues. The CDR3 region is CASSYEGDEQYF. Written as DNA, the CDR3 is TGTGCCAGCAGTTACGAGGGGGACGAGCAGTACTTC.

The chain carries TRBV28 and TRBJ2-2; no firm D call. Trimming took off 4 bases at V and 2 bases at J, with 8 bases between the two ends. Germline CDR1 and CDR2: MDHEN and SYDVKM. This CDR3 is built from 14 residues. This chain's CDR3 is CASSWAPNTGELFF. CDR3 nucleotides: TGTGCCAGCAGTTGGGCTCCTAACACCGGGGAGCTGTTTTTT.

The genes are TRBV12-3 or TRBV12-4 and TRBJ1-6, with no clear D. V dropped 6 bases and J dropped 10 bases, with 13 bases sitting between them. The CDR3 is 13 residues long. CDR3 coding DNA: TGTGCCAGCAGCCACACTTTGGAGTCACCCCTCCACTTT. Amino acid sequence: CASSHTLESPLHF.

The rearrangement joins TRBV4-1 to TRBJ1-2; 10 positions match TRBD1. The CDR3 length is 16 residues. Germline CDR1 reads MGHRA; CDR2 reads YSYEKL. Losses at the gene ends were 4 bases for V and 4 bases for J; bases not matched to a gene: 9. Here the CDR3 DNA reads TGCGCCAGCAGCCCCCCAGACCGACAGGGGGCCTATGGCTACACCTTC. Protein sequence: CASSPPDRQGAYGYTF.

The V and J genes are TRBV9 and TRBJ1-6; D is undetermined. The V and J ends lost 4 bases and 9 bases respectively, with 11 bases between them. The CDR3 loop spans 13 amino acids. The V gene's germline CDR1 is SGDLS and CDR2 YYNGEE. DNA for the CDR3: TGTGCCAGCAGCCCAGATCCGGGTTCACCCCTCCACTTT. Translated, it gives CASSPDPGSPLHF.

The table lists this clonotype with a few counts. The rearrangement uses TRBV7-2 and TRBJ2-1; the match to TRBD1 covers 9 bases. Germline V gene lookup returns CDR1 SGHTA and CDR2 FQGNSA. This CDR3 is built from 15 residues. Trimming took 3 bases from V and 2 from J; bases not matched to a gene: 2. This CDR3 reads CASSFGQGTYNEQFF. CDR3 nucleotides: TGTGCCAGCAGCTTCGGACAGGGGACCTACAATGAGCAGTTCTTC.

This clonotype has more than one count but fewer than ten. The J gene is TRBJ2-6, the V gene TRBV29-1; TRBD1 might be the D (5 bases). Germline assignment: CDR1 SQVTM and CDR2 ANQGSEA. CDR3 length: 12 amino acids. V lost 7 bases to trimming and J lost 4 bases, with 8 bases between them. The CDR3 spells CSARTGANVLTF. In DNA, the CDR3 is TGCAGCGCGAGGACAGGGGCCAACGTCCTGACTTTC.

In DNA form, the CDR3 reads TGCAGTGCTAGAGGGACAAAGGCAGATACGCAGTATTTT. Its protein is CSARGTKADTQYF. The V call is TRBV20-1, the J call TRBJ2-3, with a tentative D call TRBD1 (5 bases). Germline CDR1 and CDR2: DFQATT and SNEGSKA (reference sequence). CDR3 size: 13 residues. Trimming took 1 base from V and 4 from J, leaving 9 bases between them.

The V gene is TRBV20-1, the J gene TRBJ1-6; D remains unclear. The CDR3 spans 17 residues. V shed 3 bases and J shed 6 bases, with 21 bases lying between them. In germline, CDR1 is DFQATT, CDR2 SNEGSKA (reference sequence). This chain's CDR3 is CSASRARGNSLNSPLHF. CDR3 DNA sequence: TGCAGTGCTAGCCGTGCCCGGGGTAACTCTCTTAATTCACCCCTCCACTTT.

The V and J genes are TRBV4-1 and TRBJ2-3; D is uncertain. Germline-derived CDR1 and CDR2 are MGHRA and YSYEKL. The CDR3 contains 13 residues. V was pared by 3 bases and J by 3 bases, with 7 bases between. This CDR3 is CASSQRITDTQYF. Here the CDR3 DNA reads TGCGCCAGCAGCCAGCGAATAACAGATACGCAGTATTTT.

This clonotype was recorded a few times. The chain links TRBV12-3 or TRBV12-4 to TRBJ2-1; D possibly corresponds to TRBD1 (8 bases). The length of the CDR3 is 20 residues. Trimming removed 6 bases at V and 4 bases at J, with 31 bases between. In DNA form, the CDR3 reads TGTGCCAGCAGCCCAAACAGGGGGGGGATTTCCTCACATATTTACAATGAGCAGTTCTTC. This gives the protein CASSPNRGGISSHIYNEQFF.